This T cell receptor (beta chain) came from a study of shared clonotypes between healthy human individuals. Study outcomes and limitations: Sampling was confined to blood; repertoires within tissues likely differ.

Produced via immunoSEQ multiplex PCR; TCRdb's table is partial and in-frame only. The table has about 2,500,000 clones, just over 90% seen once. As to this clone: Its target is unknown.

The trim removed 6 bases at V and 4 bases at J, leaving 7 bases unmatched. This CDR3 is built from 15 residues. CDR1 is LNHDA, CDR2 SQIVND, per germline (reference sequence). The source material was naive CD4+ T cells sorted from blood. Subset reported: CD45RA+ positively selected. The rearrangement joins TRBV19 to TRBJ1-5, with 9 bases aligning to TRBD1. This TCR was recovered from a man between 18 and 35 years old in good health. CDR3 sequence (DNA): TGTGCCAGTAGATATCGGGACAGGGAGAATCAGCCCCAGCATTTT. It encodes CASRYRDRENQPQHF.